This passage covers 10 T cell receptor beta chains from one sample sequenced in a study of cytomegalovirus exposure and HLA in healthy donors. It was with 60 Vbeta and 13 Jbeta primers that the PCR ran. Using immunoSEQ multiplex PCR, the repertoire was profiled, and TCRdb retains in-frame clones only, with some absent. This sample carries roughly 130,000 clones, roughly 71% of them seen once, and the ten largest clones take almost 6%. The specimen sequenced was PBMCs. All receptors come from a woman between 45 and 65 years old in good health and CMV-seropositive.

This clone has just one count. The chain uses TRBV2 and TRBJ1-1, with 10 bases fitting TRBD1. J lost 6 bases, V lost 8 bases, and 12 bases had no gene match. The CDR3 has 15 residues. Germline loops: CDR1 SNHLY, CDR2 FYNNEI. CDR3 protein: CASRGQGRSTPEAFF. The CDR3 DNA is TGTGCCAGCCGGGGACAGGGGCGATCGACCCCTGAAGCTTTCTTT.

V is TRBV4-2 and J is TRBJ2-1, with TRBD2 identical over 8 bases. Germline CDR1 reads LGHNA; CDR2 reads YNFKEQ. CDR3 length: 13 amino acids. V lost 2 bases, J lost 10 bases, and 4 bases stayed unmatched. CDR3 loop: CASSQLTGGEQFF. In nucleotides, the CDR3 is TGTGCCAGCAGCCAATTGACGGGGGGGGAGCAGTTCTTC.

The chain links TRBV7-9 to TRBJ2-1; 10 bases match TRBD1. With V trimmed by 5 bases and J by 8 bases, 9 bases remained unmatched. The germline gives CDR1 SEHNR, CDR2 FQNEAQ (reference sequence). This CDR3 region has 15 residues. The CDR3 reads CASSRRQGARDEQFF. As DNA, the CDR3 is TGTGCCAGCAGCCGTCGACAGGGGGCGAGGGATGAGCAGTTCTTC.

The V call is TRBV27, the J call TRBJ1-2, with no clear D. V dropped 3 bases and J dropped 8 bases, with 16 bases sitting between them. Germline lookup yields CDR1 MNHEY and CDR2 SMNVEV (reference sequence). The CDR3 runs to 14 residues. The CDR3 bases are TGTGCCAGCAGTTTTTTACGAGGTGGAGTAGGCTACACCTTC. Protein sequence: CASSFLRGGVGYTF.

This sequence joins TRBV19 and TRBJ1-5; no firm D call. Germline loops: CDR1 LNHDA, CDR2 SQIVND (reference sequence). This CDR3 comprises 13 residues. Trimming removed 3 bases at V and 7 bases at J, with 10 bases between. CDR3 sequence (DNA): TGTGCCAGTAGTATGGGCAGATGGCAGCCCCAGCATTTT. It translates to CASSMGRWQPQHF.

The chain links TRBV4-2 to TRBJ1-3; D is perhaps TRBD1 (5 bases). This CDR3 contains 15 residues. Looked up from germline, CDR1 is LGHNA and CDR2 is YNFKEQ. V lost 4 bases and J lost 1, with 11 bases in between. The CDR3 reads CASSLHDRSGNTIYF. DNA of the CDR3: TGTGCCAGCAGCCTCCATGACAGATCTGGAAACACCATATATTTT.

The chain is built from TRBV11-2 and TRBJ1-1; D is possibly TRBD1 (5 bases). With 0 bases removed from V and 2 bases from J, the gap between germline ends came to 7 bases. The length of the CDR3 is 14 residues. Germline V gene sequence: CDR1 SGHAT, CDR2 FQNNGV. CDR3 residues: CASSLEQANTEAFF. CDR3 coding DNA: TGTGCCAGCAGCTTAGAACAGGCCAACACTGAAGCTTTCTTT.

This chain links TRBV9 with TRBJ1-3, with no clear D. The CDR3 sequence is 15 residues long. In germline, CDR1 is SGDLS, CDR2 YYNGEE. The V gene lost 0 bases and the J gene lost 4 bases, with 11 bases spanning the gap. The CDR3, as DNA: TGTGCCAGCAGCGTAGCTCCCAAACACGGAAACACCATATATTTT. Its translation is CASSVAPKHGNTIYF.

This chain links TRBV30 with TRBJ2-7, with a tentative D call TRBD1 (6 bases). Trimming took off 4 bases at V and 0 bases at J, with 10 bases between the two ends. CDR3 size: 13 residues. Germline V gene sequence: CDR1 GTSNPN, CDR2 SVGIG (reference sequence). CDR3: CAWTPDSSYEQYF. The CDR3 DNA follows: TGTGCCTGGACTCCGGACAGCTCCTACGAGCAGTACTTC.

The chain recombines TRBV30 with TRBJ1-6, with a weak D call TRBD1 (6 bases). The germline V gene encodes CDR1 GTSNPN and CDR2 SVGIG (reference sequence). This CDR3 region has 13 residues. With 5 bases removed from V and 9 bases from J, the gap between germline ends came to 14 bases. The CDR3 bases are TGTGCCTGGCAAAAGGGGGAGAGTTCACCCCTCCACTTT. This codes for CAWQKGESSPLHF.